This is a list of T cell receptor beta chains from one sample in a study of shared clonotypes between healthy human individuals. TCRdb's table, derived via immunoSEQ multiplex PCR, lists solely in-frame clones and lacks some. The repertoire holds about 2.4 million clones, roughly 93% seen once, with 0.36% in the top ten. The sample taken for sequencing was naive CD4+ T cells from PBMCs. All receptors derive from a man aged 18 to 29 in good health. Some clones in this sample may be carry-over from other donors' samples. Both conserved end residues are part of each CDR3. The D gene is left open where the match is weak. Clone size, where shown, is once, few, many, or a class for clones that have expanded.

-,16,TRBV19,TRBD2,TRBJ2-3,TGTGCCAGTAGTCGCGGTAGCGGGTCTTACACAGATACGCAGTATTTT,CASSRGSGSYTDTQYF
-,16,TRBV19,-,TRBJ2-3,TGTGCCAGTAGTATAGTGACAGGTTCTAGCACAGATACGCAGTATTTT,CASSIVTGSSTDTQYF
-,14,TRBV30,-,TRBJ1-3,TGTGCCCTCGGAGGCTTAAACTCTGGAAACACCATATATTTT,CALGGLNSGNTIYF
-,16,TRBV5-1,-,TRBJ1-1,TGCGCCAGCAGCCGCATTAGTGTAGGCCGGAACACTGAAGCTTTCTTT,CASSRISVGRNTEAFF
-,15,TRBV7-9,TRBD1,TRBJ1-6,TGTGCCAGCAGCTGGACGGGACAGGCGGATTCACCCCTCCACTTT,CASSWTGQADSPLHF
-,13,TRBV28,-,TRBJ1-2,TGTGCCAGCAGTCCTACAGGGAACTATGGCTACACCTTC,CASSPTGNYGYTF
-,13,TRBV5-1,-,TRBJ1-2,TGCGCCAGCAGCTCACAGGGTGTCTATGGCTACACCTTC,CASSSQGVYGYTF
-,10,TRBV2,-,TRBJ1-1,TGTGCCAGAAGGGGCACTGAAGCTTTCTTT,CARRGTEAFF
-,16,TRBV6-1,-,TRBJ2-7,TGTGCCAGCAGTGAAGCCCTTGTGTGGGCCCCCTACGAGCAGTACTTC,CASSEALVWAPYEQYF
-,15,TRBV10-3,-,TRBJ2-1,TGTGCCATCAACGACCTGTCAGGGTCGTTCAAGGAGCAGTTCTTC,CAINDLSGSFKEQFF
-,14,TRBV6-1,TRBD1,TRBJ1-4,TGTGCCAGCACTGCAGGGGGGGAGGATGAAAAACTGTTTTTT,CASTAGGEDEKLFF
-,16,TRBV7-3,-,TRBJ2-1,TGTGCCAGCAGCTTAACGGGGTCCGTCGAGGTCAATGAGCAGTTCTTC,CASSLTGSVEVNEQFF
-,17,TRBV7-9,TRBD2,TRBJ2-3,TGTGCCAGCAGCTTAGCCTCACTAGCGGGTCACACAGATACGCAGTATTTT,CASSLASLAGHTDTQYF
-,13,TRBV4-2,-,TRBJ1-1,TGTGCCAGCAGCCAAGCAGGGGCAACTGAAGCTTTCTTT,CASSQAGATEAFF
-,16,TRBV4-3,-,TRBJ2-7,TGCGCCAGCAGCCCCGTAACCGGCCGGGGCTATAGCGAGCAGTACTTC,CASSPVTGRGYSEQYF
once,15,TRBV19,TRBD1,TRBJ2-7,TGTGCCAGTAGTCATCCGGGACAGGGGACCTACGAGCAGTACTTC,CASSHPGQGTYEQYF
-,14,TRBV9,-,TRBJ2-6,TGTGCCAGCAGGAGAGATGCTGGGGCCAACGTCCTGACTTTC,CASRRDAGANVLTF
once,15,TRBV19,-,TRBJ1-2,TGTGCCAGTAGTATTCATGGGACACCTAACTATGGCTACACCTTC,CASSIHGTPNYGYTF
-,15,TRBV6-1,TRBD2,TRBJ2-1,TGTGCCAGCAGTGGGCCGGGACTAGCGGGAGTGGGGACGTTCTTC,CASSGPGLAGVGTFF
-,13,TRBV18,-,TRBJ2-7,TGTGCCAGCTCACCCCGGTCGGGAGTCGAGCAGTACTTC,CASSPRSGVEQYF
-,16,TRBV27,-,TRBJ2-6,TGTGCCAGCAGTCGCGCGGTCAGGGCCGGGGCCAACGTCCTGACTTTC,CASSRAVRAGANVLTF
-,15,TRBV28,-,TRBJ2-7,TGTGCCAGCAGTTCCGGTAAGACCGACTATAGGAAGCAGTACTTC,CASSSGKTDYRKQYF
-,16,TRBV6-4,-,TRBJ2-7,TGTGCCAGCAGTGACTCCGCCCCGGCAGGGAGTTACGAGCAGTACTTC,CASSDSAPAGSYEQYF
-,12,TRBV23-1,-,TRBJ2-2,TGCGCCCGAGCAAGCGGGACAGGGGAGCTGTTTTTT,CARASGTGELFF
-,14,TRBV5-1,-,TRBJ1-1,TGCGCCAGCAGCTTAGGACAGATGAACACTGAAGCTTTCTTT,CASSLGQMNTEAFF
-,15,TRBV4-3,TRBD1,TRBJ2-3,TGCGCCAGCAGCCAATACTCGTTAGGACAGGCTACGCAGTATTTT,CASSQYSLGQATQYF
-,14,TRBV7-2,TRBD1,TRBJ2-7,TGTGCCAGCAGCACCCGGACAGGGACCTACGAGCAGTACTTC,CASSTRTGTYEQYF
-,13,TRBV11-3,-,TRBJ2-7,TGTGCCAGCAGCTTAGGGAGGCAGGACGAGCAGTACTTC,CASSLGRQDEQYF
-,14,TRBV15,-,TRBJ1-3,TGTGCCACCCGGTTACCAATCTCTGGAAACACCATATATTTT,CATRLPISGNTIYF
-,13,TRBV27,TRBD1,TRBJ1-2,TGTGCCAGCAGTTTCGGGACAGGGGCGGGCTACACCTTC,CASSFGTGAGYTF
once,13,TRBV2,TRBD1,TRBJ2-7,TGTGCCAGCAGCCGGGACAGGGAGTTCGAGCAGTACTTC,CASSRDREFEQYF
-,12,TRBV6-5,-,TRBJ2-7,TGTGCCAGCAGATCACAGGTCTACGAGCAGTACTTC,CASRSQVYEQYF
-,16,TRBV30,TRBD2,TRBJ2-7,TGTGCCTGGAGTGACCTCCGGGCGGGAGGTATCTACGAGCAGTACTTC,CAWSDLRAGGIYEQYF
few,13,TRBV7-3,-,TRBJ1-1,TGTGCCAGCAGCTCGTCGGGTGGGGGTGAAGCTTTCTTT,CASSSSGGGEAFF
-,13,TRBV6-5,-,TRBJ1-1,TGTGCCAGCAGTTATCAGGCGAACACTGAAGCTTTCTTT,CASSYQANTEAFF
-,16,TRBV5-1,-,TRBJ1-1,TGCGCCAGCAGCTTGCGCCCGAGGCAGTCGAACACTGAAGCTTTCTTT,CASSLRPRQSNTEAFF
-,15,TRBV7-2,-,TRBJ2-1,TGTGCCAGCAGCTTAGGACTAGTATCCTACAATGAGCAGTTCTTC,CASSLGLVSYNEQFF
-,15,TRBV7-2,-,TRBJ1-1,TGTGCCAGCAGCTTAGAAGGGACGTACCGGGAGGGGGCTTTCTTT,CASSLEGTYREGAFF
-,15,TRBV5-1,TRBD1,TRBJ2-5,TGCGCCAGCGCGGGGACAGGGGGCTTCGGAGAGACCCAGTACTTC,CASAGTGGFGETQYF
-,15,TRBV5-1,TRBD1,TRBJ2-7,TGCGCCAGCAGCTTGCTTCCAGGGGGTACCTACGAGCAGTACTTC,CASSLLPGGTYEQYF
-,14,TRBV2,TRBD2,TRBJ2-2,TGTGCCAGCAGGTCCAGCGGGAGCGCCGGGGAGCTGTTTTTT,CASRSSGSAGELFF
-,15,TRBV7-2,-,TRBJ1-2,TGTGCCAGCAGCTTCCACGGGGTGACAGCGTATGGCTACACCTTC,CASSFHGVTAYGYTF
-,17,TRBV18,-,TRBJ2-5,TGTGCCAGCTCACCCGGGACGGTTGGGAGTGGGCAAGAGACCCAGTACTTC,CASSPGTVGSGQETQYF
-,14,TRBV5-6,-,TRBJ2-7,TGTGCCAGCAGCCCCTTTGCCGCGGGCTACGAGCAGTACTTC,CASSPFAAGYEQYF
-,15,TRBV28,-,TRBJ2-4,TGTGCCAGCAGCTTAGGACAGCCCGCCAAAAACATTCAGTACTTC,CASSLGQPAKNIQYF
-,12,TRBV11-2,-,TRBJ1-2,TGTGCCAGCGCTCCAGCTAACTATGGCTACACCTTC,CASAPANYGYTF
-,16,TRBV5-1,TRBD2,TRBJ2-1,TGCGCCAGCAGCTGGGGGCTAGCGGGATCCTACAATGAGCAGTTCTTC,CASSWGLAGSYNEQFF
-,15,TRBV19,TRBD1,TRBJ1-1,TGTGCCAGTAGAAACCTCGACAGGGGGGACACTGAAGCTTTCTTT,CASRNLDRGDTEAFF
-,13,TRBV10-3,-,TRBJ1-2,TGTGCCATCAGTGAGTCAGGGGGCTATGGCTACACCTTC,CAISESGGYGYTF
-,15,TRBV7-9,TRBD1,TRBJ2-1,TGTGCCAGCAGCGGGGGACAGAGCTCCTACAATGAGCAGTTCTTC,CASSGGQSSYNEQFF
-,14,TRBV6-1,-,TRBJ2-2,TGTGCCAGCAGCGAAGGGCGTAACACCGGGGAGCTGTTTTTT,CASSEGRNTGELFF
-,14,TRBV5-4,-,TRBJ1-1,TGTGCCAGCACCTCCAACAGGGAGGGGACTGAAGCTTTCTTT,CASTSNREGTEAFF
-,14,TRBV6-5,-,TRBJ2-1,TGTGCCAGCAGTTTAAACAGGGCCTCCCCTGAGCAGTTCTTC,CASSLNRASPEQFF
-,15,TRBV19,TRBD1,TRBJ2-6,TGTGCCAGCGGGACAGGGGCCTCTGGGGCCAACGTCCTGACTTTC,CASGTGASGANVLTF
-,13,TRBV29-1,-,TRBJ2-2,TGCAGCGTAGTTACAGCTTTGGGCGGGGAGCTGTTTTTT,CSVVTALGGELFF
-,15,TRBV5-1,TRBD2,TRBJ2-1,TGCGCCAGCAGCTTGGCCACTAGCGGAGGGTATGAGCAGTTCTTC,CASSLATSGGYEQFF
-,16,TRBV5-1,TRBD1,TRBJ2-1,TGCGCCAGCAGCTTCTCCGGGACAGCCTCCTACAATGAGCAGTTCTTC,CASSFSGTASYNEQFF
-,12,TRBV28,-,TRBJ1-5,TGTGCCAGCAGTACGAGGGTGCAGCCCCAGCATTTT,CASSTRVQPQHF
-,13,TRBV27,-,TRBJ2-7,TGTGCCAGCAGGGAGGGGTTCTCCTACGAGCAGTACTTC,CASREGFSYEQYF